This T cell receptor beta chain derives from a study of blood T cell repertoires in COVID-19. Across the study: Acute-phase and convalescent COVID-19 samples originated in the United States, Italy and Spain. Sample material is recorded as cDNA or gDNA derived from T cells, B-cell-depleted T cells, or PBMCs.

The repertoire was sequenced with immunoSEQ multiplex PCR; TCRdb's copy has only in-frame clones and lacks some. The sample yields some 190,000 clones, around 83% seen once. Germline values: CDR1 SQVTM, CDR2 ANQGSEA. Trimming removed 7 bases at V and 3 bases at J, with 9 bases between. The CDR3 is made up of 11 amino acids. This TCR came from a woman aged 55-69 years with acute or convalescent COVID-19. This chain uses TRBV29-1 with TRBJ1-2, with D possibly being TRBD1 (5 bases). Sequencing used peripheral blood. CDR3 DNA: TGCAGCGGAGGGGAGGACTATGGCTACACCTTC. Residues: CSGGEDYGYTF.